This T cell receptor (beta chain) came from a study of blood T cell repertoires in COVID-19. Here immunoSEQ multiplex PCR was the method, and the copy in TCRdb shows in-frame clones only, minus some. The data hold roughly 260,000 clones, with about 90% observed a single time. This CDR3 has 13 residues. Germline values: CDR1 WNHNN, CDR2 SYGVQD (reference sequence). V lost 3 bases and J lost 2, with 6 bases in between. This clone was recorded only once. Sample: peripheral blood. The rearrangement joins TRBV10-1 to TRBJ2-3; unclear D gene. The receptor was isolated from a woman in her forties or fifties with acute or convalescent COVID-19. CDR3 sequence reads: CASSERDTDTQYF. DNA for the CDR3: TGCGCCAGCAGTGAACGAGACACAGATACGCAGTATTTT.